This is a list of T cell receptor beta chains from one sample in a study of response to subunit inactivated influenza vaccine. TCRdb itself ran the RT-PCR reads through MiXCR, one entry per CDR3 protein. Of approximately 700,000 distinct CDR3 sequences listed, about a sixth are singletons. Sequenced here: PBMCs from blood, sampled roughly 12 days after vaccination. These receptor sequences come from a man in his forties or fifties who received an inactivated influenza vaccine. Both conserved end residues are part of each CDR3. A D gene is named only where the DNA matches it firmly. Size is stated for part of the rows, as once, few or many counts, or as a class when the clone is expanded.

j_gene,d_gene,v_gene,abundance,CDR3nt,CDR3aa
TRBJ2-7,NA,TRBV7-2,few,TGTGCCAGCAGCTTAGAGTTATCCCACCTCTCCTACGAGCAGTACTTC,CASSLELSHLSYEQYF
TRBJ2-1,TRBD2,TRBV12-3/TRBV12-4,NA,TGTGCCTCAGCAGTAGCGGGGGGGATTTACAATGAGCAGTTCTTC,CASAVAGGIYNEQFF
TRBJ2-7,NA,TRBV20-1,NA,TGCAGTGCTACTACCGGCGGGACCTACGAGCAGTACTTC,CSATTGGTYEQYF
TRBJ1-2,NA,TRBV4-3,many,TGCGCCAGCAGCCCAGGAGGGGGCTATGGCTACACCTTC,CASSPGGGYGYTF
TRBJ2-1,TRBD2,TRBV7-8,NA,TGTGCCAGCAAGGAGGCCGGGACTAAGAAATACAATGAGCAGTTCTTC,CASKEAGTKKYNEQFF
TRBJ1-2,NA,TRBV12-3/TRBV12-4,few,TGTGCCAGCATGCGCGGGTACAAGGGTCACTATGGCTACACCTTC,CASMRGYKGHYGYTF
TRBJ2-7,NA,TRBV5-5,few,TGTGCCAGCAGCTTGGTGGGGGAAAGACAGCAGTACTTC,CASSLVGERQQYF
TRBJ2-7,TRBD1,TRBV7-9,NA,TGTGCCAGCAGCTTAGACAGGGGAACCTCCTACGAGCAGTACTTC,CASSLDRGTSYEQYF
TRBJ2-1,TRBD2,TRBV7-8,many,TGTGCCAGCAGCTCTCCTCCCGGACTAGCGGGCAATGAGCAGTTCTTC,CASSSPPGLAGNEQFF
TRBJ2-3,TRBD2,TRBV24-1,many,TGTGCCACCAGTGATTCGGGGGGAGATACGCAGTATTTT,CATSDSGGDTQYF
TRBJ1-4,NA,TRBV7-8,few,TGTGCCAGCAGCTCTTGGGAAAGACAGCGATCGAATGAAAAACTGTTTTTT,CASSSWERQRSNEKLFF
TRBJ2-5,TRBD1,TRBV5-1,NA,TGCGCCAGCAGCAGCGGACAGGGGGGTCCGGGGACCCAGTACTTC,CASSSGQGGPGTQYF
TRBJ2-1,NA,TRBV21-1,many,TGTGCCAGCAGCAAACTCACAGGGGGTTCACAGTTCTTC,CASSKLTGGSQFF
TRBJ1-2,NA,TRBV7-9,NA,TGTGCCAGCAGCTCGTTGGACGGCTACACCTTC,CASSSLDGYTF
TRBJ1-3,NA,TRBV29-1,many,TGCAGCGTGGCAGGGATCTCTGGAAACACCATATATTTT,CSVAGISGNTIYF
TRBJ1-5,NA,TRBV28,NA,TGTGCCAGCAGTTCACGGGGGCCGGGGGCCAATCAGCCCCAGCATTTT,CASSSRGPGANQPQHF
TRBJ2-3,TRBD2,TRBV18,NA,TGTGCCAGCTCACCCACTAGCGAGAGCACAGATACGCAGTATTTT,CASSPTSESTDTQYF
TRBJ2-5,TRBD2,TRBV28,NA,TGTGCCAGCAGTCCAAGACTAGCGAGAAAACAAGAGACCCAGTACTTC,CASSPRLARKQETQYF
TRBJ2-7,NA,TRBV13,NA,TGTGCCAGCAGCATTACAGGGTTGCGCGAGCAGTACTTC,CASSITGLREQYF
TRBJ2-2,TRBD2,TRBV11-2,NA,TGTGCCAGCAGCTTTCGGGGACTAGCGGGAATGAACACCGGGGAGCTGTTTTTT,CASSFRGLAGMNTGELFF
TRBJ2-4,TRBD1,TRBV24-1,few,TGTGCCACCAGTTTAGGACAGGGGGCCGAGGGGGCCAAAAACATTCAGTACTTC,CATSLGQGAEGAKNIQYF
TRBJ2-2,NA,TRBV6-6,once,TGTGCCAGCAGTCCCTATGGGGAGCTGTTTTTT,CASSPYGELFF
TRBJ2-7,TRBD2,TRBV15,NA,TGTGCCACCAGCAACCGTCGACTAGCGGAGCTTATCTACGAGCAGTACTTC,CATSNRRLAELIYEQYF
TRBJ2-6,NA,TRBV6-2/TRBV6-3,NA,TGTGCCAGCAGTACAGGGACTGGGGCCAACGTCCTGACTTTC,CASSTGTGANVLTF
TRBJ1-2,TRBD1,TRBV11-2,few,TGTGCCAGCGGAAGGGACAGGGGTTATGGCTACACCTTC,CASGRDRGYGYTF
TRBJ2-1,TRBD2,TRBV7-2,many,TGTGCCAGCAGCATGGGACTAGTGGGGGTTGAGCAGTTCTTC,CASSMGLVGVEQFF
TRBJ2-2,NA,TRBV11-2,NA,TGTGCCAGCAGCCCCCTCCCGGGACTCGAGAAAGGCGGGGAGCTGTTTTTT,CASSPLPGLEKGGELFF
TRBJ1-5,NA,TRBV20-1,NA,TGCAGTGCTAGAGATCCCCTTCAGCGGGGGAATCAGCCCCAGCATTTT,CSARDPLQRGNQPQHF
TRBJ1-4,NA,TRBV9,NA,TGTGCCAGCAGCGTAGGCCCTGCGGGCGGTGAAAAACTGTTTTTT,CASSVGPAGGEKLFF
TRBJ2-5,TRBD1,TRBV7-8,once,TGTGCCAGCAGCCTACCTCCGACAGGGGGGGAGACCCAGTACTTC,CASSLPPTGGETQYF
TRBJ2-7,TRBD1,TRBV6-5,NA,TGTGCCAGCAGTTACTCTTTGGGGACAGGGGCCTCCGAGCAGTACTTC,CASSYSLGTGASEQYF
TRBJ2-7,TRBD2,TRBV7-6,NA,TGTGCCAGCAGCTTAGTCGGGGGGAGTCCCCCCGAGCAGTACTTC,CASSLVGGSPPEQYF
TRBJ2-1,NA,TRBV5-1,NA,TGCGCCAGCAGCCCCAGGGGGGTAGCGGGTCGGAATGAGCAGTTCTTC,CASSPRGVAGRNEQFF
TRBJ2-5,TRBD1,TRBV20-1,few,TGCAGTGCTAGAGATTCGACAGGGTTTGAGACCCAGTACTTC,CSARDSTGFETQYF
TRBJ1-5,NA,TRBV10-3,NA,TGTGCCATCAGTGAGGAACTTACAGGGACACCGGTTCTACCCCAGCATTTT,CAISEELTGTPVLPQHF
TRBJ1-5,NA,TRBV10-3,NA,TGTGCCATCAGTGAGGCTACAGGGAGACAGCCCCAGCATTTT,CAISEATGRQPQHF
TRBJ2-1,NA,TRBV7-8,NA,TGTGCCAGCAGCCCCCTAGGGTGGAATGAGCAGTTCTTC,CASSPLGWNEQFF
TRBJ2-7,NA,TRBV12-3/TRBV12-4,few,TGTGCCAGCAGCGACCGGGACCTGCTGCCCTACGAGCAGTACTTC,CASSDRDLLPYEQYF
TRBJ2-1,TRBD2,TRBV24-1,NA,TGTGCCACCAGTGGGGCTAGCGGGGCCTACAATGAGCAGTTCTTC,CATSGASGAYNEQFF
TRBJ2-4,TRBD1,TRBV28,many,TGTGCCAGCAGTTTATTTCAGATCCGGGACAGGGGATCTTACATTCAGTACTTC,CASSLFQIRDRGSYIQYF
TRBJ2-2,NA,TRBV12-3/TRBV12-4,NA,TGTGCCAGCAGTGGGCCCATTGGGGTGGCCACCGGGGAGCTGTTTTTT,CASSGPIGVATGELFF